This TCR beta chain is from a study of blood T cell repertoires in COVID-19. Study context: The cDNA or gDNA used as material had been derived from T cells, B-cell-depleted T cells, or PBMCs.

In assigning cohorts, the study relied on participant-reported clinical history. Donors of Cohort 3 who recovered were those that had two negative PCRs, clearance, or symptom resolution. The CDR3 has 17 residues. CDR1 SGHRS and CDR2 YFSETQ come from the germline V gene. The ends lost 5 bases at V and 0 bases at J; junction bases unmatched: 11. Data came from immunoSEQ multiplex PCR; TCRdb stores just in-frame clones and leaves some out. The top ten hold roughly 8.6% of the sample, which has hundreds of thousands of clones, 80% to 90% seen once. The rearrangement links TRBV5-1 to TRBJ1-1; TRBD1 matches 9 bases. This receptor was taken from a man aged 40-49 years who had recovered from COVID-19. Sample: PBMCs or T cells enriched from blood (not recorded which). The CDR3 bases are TGCGCCAGCAGATGGTCCGGGACAGGGAGTATGAACACTGAAGCTTTCTTT. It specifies CASRWSGTGSMNTEAFF. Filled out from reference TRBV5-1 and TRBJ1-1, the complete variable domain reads KAGVTQTPRYLIKTRGQQVTLSCSPISGHRSVSWYQQTPGQGLQFLFEYFSETQRNKGNFPGRFSGRQFSNSRSEMNVSTLELGDSALYLCASRWSGTGSMNTEAFFGQGTRLTVV.